This T cell receptor (beta chain) originates from a study of blood T cell repertoires in COVID-19. Study summary: Whether acute or convalescent, the COVID-19 samples came from the United States, Italy and Spain.

Only in-frame clones appear in the TCRdb table, and some are missing; sequencing was by immunoSEQ multiplex PCR. The sample lists a few hundred thousand clones, about 83% occurring once. This CDR3 is built from 16 residues. CDR1 and CDR2 (germline): LGHNA, YNFKEQ. The junction had 8 bases not matched to a gene; V was cut back by 3 bases and J by 8 bases. The source of this sequence is an elderly man with acute or convalescent COVID-19. Sequences were obtained from peripheral blood. The rearrangement joins TRBV4-2 to TRBJ2-1; the match to TRBD2 covers 12 bases. CDR3 DNA: TGTGCCAGCAGCCAGGCGACTAGCGGGGGAGGGCATGAGCAGTTCTTC. Its protein is CASSQATSGGGHEQFF.